This record covers a single TCR beta chain. Trimming pared 5 bases from V and 5 bases from J, leaving 13 bases between. The CDR3 is 14 amino acids. CDR1 is SGHVS and CDR2 is FNYEAQ in the germline V gene. Sequenced by immunoSEQ multiplex PCR; TCRdb stores in-frame clones only, minus some. The repertoire consists of roughly 280,000 clones, with about 91% occurring once and the leading ten covering around 2.8%. The sample belongs to a study of blood T cell repertoires in COVID-19. The sample comprised PBMCs or T cells enriched from blood (not recorded which). This receptor was identified in a middle-aged man who had been exposed to COVID-19. The chain employs TRBV7-6 and TRBJ2-1; D is possibly TRBD1 (5 bases). The CDR3 DNA follows: TGTGCCAGCAGCCTAGGTGGGGCCCACAATGAGCAGTTCTTC. Translated: CASSLGGAHNEQFF.